One sample yielded the 32 T cell receptor beta chains listed below, sequenced in a study of CD8+CD57+ T cells in acquired aplastic anemia (dated by TCRdb to 2017 to 2018). The sequencer listed for this sample is Illumina HiSeq 2000. Profiling of TCR beta VDJ combinations and CDR3 sequences used genomic DNA as the template. The public reads were quality trimmed at Q25 with fastp and then assembled into clones with MiXCR by TCRdb, keeping productive beta chains. Entries that share a CDR3 protein sequence are merged under the most common genes and DNA. The sample yields under 200,000 distinct CDR3 sequences; more than 45% were counted once. Of the sample, approximately 9.7% falls within the top ten clones. The patients picked for sequencing were ones in whom flow cytometry had shown an expansion of CD8+CD57+ cells. Sequencing input: sorted CD4+, CD8+, or CD8+CD57+ T cells (not recorded which) from PBMCs. These receptors all stem from a human donor with aplastic anemia.

The chain has TRBV7-9 and TRBJ2-7; D is perhaps TRBD2 (5 bases). CDR3 length equals 15 residues. Trimming cost V 2 bases and J 5 bases, with 16 bases left between them. In germline, CDR1 is SEHNR, CDR2 FQNEAQ (reference sequence). The CDR3 DNA sequence: TGTGCCAGCAGCTTACACACCGGCGAGAGGGACGAGCAGTACTTC. This codes for CASSLHTGERDEQYF.

This sequence joins TRBV29-1 and TRBJ2-1, with D possibly matching TRBD2 (5 bases). Germline V CDR1 and CDR2: SQVTM, ANQGSEA. The CDR3 spans 14 residues. V was trimmed by 2 bases and J by 6 bases, leaving 14 bases between them. CDR3 protein: CSVEIDTRGNEQFF. The DNA for the CDR3 is TGCAGCGTTGAAATAGACACCCGGGGCAATGAGCAGTTCTTC.

J is TRBJ1-2 and V is TRBV19; a weak D match, TRBD1 (6 bases). Germline CDR1 LNHDA, CDR2 SQIVND (reference sequence). The CDR3 consists of 12 residues. The germline V and J ends were trimmed by 1 base and 7 bases, with 7 bases remaining between them. CDR3 protein: CASSIVTGGYTF. For the CDR3, the DNA is TGTGCCAGTAGTATAGTGACAGGTGGCTACACCTTC. Full variable domain (rest looked up from reference TRBV19 and TRBJ1-2): DGGITQSPKYLFRKEGQNVTLSCEQNLNHDAMYWYRQDPGQGLRLIYYSQIVNDFQKGDIAEGYSVSREKKESFPLTVTSAQKNPTAFYLCASSIVTGGYTFGSGTRLTVV.

V gene TRBV25-1 combines with J gene TRBJ2-7; D gene uncertain. Trimming shortened V by 4 bases and J by 2 bases, and 15 bases separated the two germline ends. The CDR3 sequence is 15 residues long. CDR1 and CDR2 (germline): MGHDK, SYGVNS. The CDR3 DNA is TGTGCCAGCAGTGCCCCGACTGGTCCAGCCTACGAGCAGTACTTC. Translating gives CASSAPTGPAYEQYF.

The V gene is TRBV7-3, the J gene TRBJ2-3; no clear D gene. Germline V gives CDR1 SGHTA, CDR2 FQGTGA. The length of the CDR3 is 13 residues. Trimming pared 5 bases from V and 6 bases from J, leaving 12 bases between. DNA of the CDR3: TGTGCCAGCAGCCTTTATCTTGGGGATACGCAGTATTTT. Its translation is CASSLYLGDTQYF. The full variable domain, its missing parts supplied by reference TRBV7-3 and TRBJ2-3, is GAGVSQTPSNKVTEKGKYVELRCDPISGHTALYWYRQSLGQGPEFLIYFQGTGAADDSGLPNDRFFAVRPEGSVSTLKIQRTERGDSAVYLCASSLYLGDTQYFGPGTRLTVL.

The gene calls are TRBV27 and TRBJ1-5; D unclear. V shed 5 bases and J shed 7 bases, with 18 bases lying between them. Germline V CDR1 and CDR2: MNHEY, SMNVEV (reference sequence). This CDR3 spans 15 amino acids. CDR3 in amino acids: CASSRAHPSRQPQHF. For the CDR3, the DNA is TGTGCCAGCAGTCGAGCCCATCCATCCAGGCAGCCCCAGCATTTT.

The chain uses TRBV24-1 and TRBJ2-1; D is unresolved. This CDR3 comprises 13 residues. The V gene lost 5 bases and the J gene lost 11 bases, with 15 bases spanning the gap. CDR1 and CDR2 (germline): KGHDR, SFDVKD. The CDR3 sequence: CATSAGRVNQQFF. The CDR3 bases are TGTGCCACCAGTGCGGGTCGGGTAAATCAGCAGTTCTTC.

CDR3 in DNA: TGTGCCAGCAGCCCGGGACAGGGTTTCAACATTCAGTACTTC. Protein: CASSPGQGFNIQYF. The V call is TRBV7-9, the J call TRBJ2-4; 9 nucleotides line up with TRBD1. The CDR3 runs 14 residues. V dropped 5 bases and J dropped 7; count of bases not matched to a gene: 6. CDR1 SEHNR and CDR2 FQNEAQ come from the germline V gene (reference sequence).

The V and J genes are TRBV6-1 and TRBJ1-1, with TRBD1 matching over 7 bases. Germline loops: CDR1 MNHNS, CDR2 SASEGT. There are 15 residues in the CDR3. The junction had 8 bases not matched to a gene; V was cut back by 4 bases and J by 3 bases. The CDR3 loop reads CASSAGGQKYTEAFF. The CDR3 DNA sequence: TGTGCCAGCAGTGCTGGGGGACAGAAATACACTGAAGCTTTCTTT.

In its sample, this clonotype was seen many times. V gene TRBV7-9 combines with J gene TRBJ2-7; D may be TRBD2 (6 bases). CDR1 and CDR2 (germline): SEHNR, FQNEAQ (reference sequence). Trimming stripped 0 bases from V and 6 bases from J, with 15 bases between. The CDR3 has 15 amino acids. The CDR3 DNA sequence: TGTGCCAGCAGCTTAGCGTTAGGAGGGCCCAGCGAGCAGTACTTC. Encoded protein: CASSLALGGPSEQYF.

The rearrangement uses TRBV15 and TRBJ1-1; 9 bases align to TRBD1. The V and J ends lost 5 bases and 2 bases, in that order; junction bases with no gene match: 18. CDR1 and CDR2 from the germline V gene are LNHNV and YYDKDF (reference sequence). This CDR3 spans 19 amino acids. CDR3 nucleotides: TGTGCCACCAGCTCAACTCGTATATGGGACAGGGATTCTAACACTGAAGCTTTCTTT. It translates to CATSSTRIWDRDSNTEAFF.

The chain has TRBV2 and TRBJ1-1; a weak D match, TRBD1 (6 bases). V was shortened by 4 bases and J by 10 bases, with 19 bases between the two germline ends. The CDR3 sequence is 14 residues long. CDR1 and CDR2 from the germline V gene are SNHLY and FYNNEI. This CDR3 is CASSVSTGGVAAFF. The CDR3 DNA reads TGTGCCAGCAGTGTGAGTACGGGGGGCGTAGCAGCTTTCTTT.

This clonotype was picked up one time. V and J are TRBV6-5 and TRBJ1-3; 7 bases align to TRBD1. Germline V gene lookup returns CDR1 MNHEY and CDR2 SVGAGI. J gave up 4 bases and V 4 bases, and 10 bases lay outside the gene matches. The CDR3 totals 16 residues. The CDR3 region is CASSWGDRVPGNTIYF. The CDR3 DNA reads as TGTGCCAGCAGTTGGGGTGACAGGGTACCCGGAAACACCATATATTTT.

Many counts were recorded for this clonotype. The rearrangement joins TRBV5-1 to TRBJ2-5; D is undetermined. Trimming pared 0 bases from V and 9 bases from J, leaving 9 bases between. From germline, CDR1 is SGHRS and CDR2 YFSETQ. The CDR3 length is 12 residues. The CDR3 DNA sequence: TGCGCCAGCAGCTTGGAAAAGGCCCCCCAGTACTTC. Encoded protein: CASSLEKAPQYF.

This clonotype was picked up many times. CDR3 in DNA: TGCGCCAGCAGCAGAACGGGACAGGACTTCAGCTCCTATAATTCACCCCTCCACTTT. It translates to CASSRTGQDFSSYNSPLHF. The chain joins TRBV5-1 to TRBJ1-6, with 8 bases fitting TRBD1. Germline V CDR1 and CDR2: SGHRS, YFSETQ. V trimming: 4 bases; J trimming: 0 bases; junction bases outside the gene matches: 12. The CDR3 has 19 residues.

The gene calls are TRBV24-1 and TRBJ1-2; a weak D match, TRBD1 (5 bases). Trimming pared 5 bases from V and 4 bases from J, leaving 7 bases between. This CDR3 region has 12 residues. Germline V gene sequence: CDR1 KGHDR, CDR2 SFDVKD. For the CDR3, the DNA is TGTGCCACCAGTGTCCAGGGCTATGGCTACACCTTC. It yields the protein CATSVQGYGYTF.

The J gene is TRBJ1-6, the V gene TRBV19; D remains ambiguous. Germline V gene sequence: CDR1 LNHDA, CDR2 SQIVND (reference sequence). Trimming shortened V by 3 bases and J by 7 bases, and 13 bases separated the two germline ends. The CDR3 extends over 15 amino acids. CDR3 DNA sequence: TGTGCCAGTAGTATGGATAGGGTAGCCAATTCACCCCTCCACTTT. This gives the protein CASSMDRVANSPLHF. Looking up the rest from reference TRBV19 and TRBJ1-6 gives the full variable domain: DGGITQSPKYLFRKEGQNVTLSCEQNLNHDAMYWYRQDPGQGLRLIYYSQIVNDFQKGDIAEGYSVSREKKESFPLTVTSAQKNPTAFYLCASSMDRVANSPLHFGNGTRLTVT.

Ten or more counts support this clonotype. The chain couples TRBV2 to TRBJ1-1, with unresolved D. The CDR3 is made up of 12 amino acids. Germline lookup yields CDR1 SNHLY and CDR2 FYNNEI. Trimming removed 7 bases from V and 7 bases from J, with 13 bases in between. CDR3 in amino acids: CASTGDRGEAFF. The CDR3 coding sequence is TGTGCCAGCACCGGGGATCGGGGTGAAGCTTTCTTT.

The chain has TRBV7-6 and TRBJ2-6; D gene uncertain. Per the germline V gene, CDR1 is SGHVS and CDR2 is FNYEAQ. The ends were cut back, 0 bases at V and 2 bases at J, with 5 bases in the middle. CDR3 size: 15 residues. CDR3 nucleotides: TGTGCCAGCAGCTTAGCCGTGACTGGGGCCAACGTCCTGACTTTC. Amino acids: CASSLAVTGANVLTF. The full variable domain, with the rest looked up from reference TRBV7-6 and TRBJ2-6, is GAGVSQSPRYKVTKRGQDVALRCDPISGHVSLYWYRQALGQGPEFLTYFNYEAQQDKSGLPNDRFSAERPEGSISTLTIQRTEQRDSAMYRCASSLAVTGANVLTFGAGSRLTVL.

This clonotype was counted a few times. This may arise from a read error, as a much more abundant clone is one base away. The rearrangement uses TRBV19 and TRBJ1-1; D is perhaps TRBD1 (6 bases). Trimming left V 4 bases short and J 5 bases short, with 17 bases between. This CDR3 contains 15 residues. CDR1 is LNHDA and CDR2 is SQIVND in the germline V gene (reference sequence). The CDR3 loop is CASSRDYRVGTEAFF. The CDR3 DNA sequence: TGTGCCAGTAGTAGGGATTACAGGGTTGGGACTGAAGCTTTCTTT.

The J gene is TRBJ2-7, the V gene TRBV30, with 13 bases that match TRBD2. The CDR3 has 16 amino acids. Per the germline V gene, CDR1 is GTSNPN and CDR2 is SVGIG (reference sequence). V was clipped by 2 bases and J by 3 bases; unmatched bases: 7. The CDR3 sequence: CAWSPGLAGVHYEQYF. In nucleotides, the CDR3 is TGTGCCTGGAGTCCCGGACTAGCGGGAGTCCACTACGAGCAGTACTTC.

The rearrangement uses TRBV5-1 and TRBJ2-5, with D maybe TRBD2 (5 bases). Trimming left V 0 bases short and J 1 base short, with 10 bases between. The V gene's germline CDR1 is SGHRS and CDR2 YFSETQ. This CDR3 has 15 amino acids. The DNA for the CDR3 is TGCGCCAGCAGCTTGGGGAGCGGTTTCCAAGAGACCCAGTACTTC. Protein product: CASSLGSGFQETQYF.

This clonotype was seen at least ten times. The genes are TRBV19 and TRBJ1-5, with TRBD1 matching over 8 bases. The ends lost 5 bases at V and 5 bases at J; junction bases unmatched: 11. The CDR3 contains 16 residues. CDR1 and CDR2 (germline): LNHDA, SQIVND (reference sequence). CDR3 DNA sequence: TGTGCCAGTAGTCTCAGGGACAGGACTCCTTATCAGCCCCAGCATTTT. This encodes CASSLRDRTPYQPQHF.

About this clonotype: Mismatch with germline at one junction end may stem from a read error. The V and J genes are TRBV5-4 and TRBJ2-5; unclear D gene. CDR3 length: 12 amino acids. The germline gives CDR1 SGHNT, CDR2 YYREEE (reference sequence). CDR3 nucleotide sequence: TGTGCCAGCAGCTTATCGCAAGAGACCCGGTACTTC. Its translation: CASSLSQETRYF.

The chain carries TRBV24-1 and TRBJ1-5; D perhaps matches TRBD1 (6 bases). The CDR3 has 13 amino acids. V lost 3 bases and J 9 bases, leaving 11 bases between the germline ends. Germline loops: CDR1 KGHDR, CDR2 SFDVKD. The CDR3 spells CATSDHTGRPQHF. In DNA form, the CDR3 reads TGTGCCACCAGTGATCACACAGGGCGGCCCCAGCATTTT.

The count of this clonotype is one. The J gene is TRBJ1-1, the V gene TRBV10-3; weak D call: TRBD1 (5 bases). The CDR3 has 17 amino acids. V was cut by 10 bases and J by 4 bases, with 28 bases left in between. Germline V gene lookup returns CDR1 ENHRY and CDR2 SYGVKD. For the CDR3, the DNA is TGTGCCACTCTGGGGGAGACCCAGAGACATTCGAGCACTGAAGCTTTCTTT. It codes for CATLGETQRHSSTEAFF.

This clonotype was counted at least ten times. An end of the junction does not agree with germline; a read error may underlie this. The chain carries TRBV7-7 and TRBJ2-3; unclear D gene. The germline V gene has CDR1 SSHAT and CDR2 FNYEAQ (reference sequence). The CDR3 extends over 15 amino acids. The CDR3 sequence is CASSLVPGSTDTQYF. In DNA, the CDR3 is TGTGCTAGCAGCTTAGTCCCCGGGAGCACAGATACGCAGTATTTT.

This clonotype came up many times. The chain employs TRBV4-2 and TRBJ1-3; D unclear. The germline V gene encodes CDR1 LGHNA and CDR2 YNFKEQ. V gave up 1 base and J gave up 4 bases, with 11 bases separating them. This CDR3 is built from 15 residues. Here the CDR3 DNA reads TGTGCCAGCAGCCAAGTAGAGACACGAGGAAACACCATATATTTT. Translating gives CASSQVETRGNTIYF.

In regard to this clonotype: Being one base from a much bigger clone, this may be a read error. This chain uses TRBV11-1 with TRBJ1-1; D remains unclear. Trimming took off 3 bases at V and 4 bases at J, with 12 bases between the two ends. The CDR3 is 14 amino acids. The germline V gene encodes CDR1 SGHAT and CDR2 FQDESV (reference sequence). For the CDR3, the DNA is TGTGCCAGCAGCTTGGACGGGGAGAGCACTGAAGCTTTCTTT. It is translated as CASSLDGESTEAFF.

This clonotype was counted a single time. V is TRBV10-3 and J is TRBJ1-2; D is uncertain. The ends were cut back, 10 bases at V and 4 bases at J, with 28 bases in the middle. CDR3 length: 17 amino acids. Germline V gives CDR1 ENHRY, CDR2 SYGVKD. The CDR3 here is CASIKRGGYEMPYGYTF. In DNA form, the CDR3 reads TGTGCCAGCATCAAACGGGGAGGGTATGAGATGCCCTATGGCTACACCTTC.

V is TRBV10-3 and J is TRBJ1-2; D gene uncertain. The V and J ends lost 3 bases and 2 bases respectively, with 10 bases between them. This CDR3 is built from 14 residues. Germline V lookup: CDR1 ENHRY, CDR2 SYGVKD. The CDR3 nucleotides read TGTGCCATCAGTGACATGGGCGGGAACTATGGCTACACCTTC. Translated, it gives CAISDMGGNYGYTF.

In its sample, this clonotype was seen many times. The rearrangement uses TRBV19 and TRBJ1-3, with D perhaps matching TRBD1 (5 bases). CDR1 LNHDA and CDR2 SQIVND come from the germline V gene (reference sequence). The CDR3 has 16 amino acids. Trimming pared 4 bases from V and 5 bases from J, leaving 18 bases between. The CDR3 sequence: CASSTPARGGRNTIYF. The DNA for the CDR3 is TGTGCCAGTAGTACTCCCGCAAGGGGTGGGAGAAACACCATATATTTT.